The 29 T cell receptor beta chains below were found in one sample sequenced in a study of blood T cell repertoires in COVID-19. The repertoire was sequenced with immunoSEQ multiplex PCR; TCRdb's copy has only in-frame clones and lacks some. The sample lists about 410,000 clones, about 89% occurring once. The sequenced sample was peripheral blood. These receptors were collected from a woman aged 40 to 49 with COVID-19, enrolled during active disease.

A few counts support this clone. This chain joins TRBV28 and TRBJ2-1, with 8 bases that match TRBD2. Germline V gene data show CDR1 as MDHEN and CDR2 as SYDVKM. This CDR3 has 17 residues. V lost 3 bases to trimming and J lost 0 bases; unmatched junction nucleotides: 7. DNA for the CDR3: TGTGCCAGCAGTTTCCCCAAAAGCGGGAGCTCCTACAATGAGCAGTTCTTC. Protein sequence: CASSFPKSGSSYNEQFF.

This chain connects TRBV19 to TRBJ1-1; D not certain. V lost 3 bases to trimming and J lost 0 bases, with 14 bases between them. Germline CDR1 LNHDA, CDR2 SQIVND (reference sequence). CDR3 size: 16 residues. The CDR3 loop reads CASSIFVGGLNTEAFF. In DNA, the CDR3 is TGTGCCAGTAGTATTTTCGTCGGTGGTTTGAACACTGAAGCTTTCTTT.

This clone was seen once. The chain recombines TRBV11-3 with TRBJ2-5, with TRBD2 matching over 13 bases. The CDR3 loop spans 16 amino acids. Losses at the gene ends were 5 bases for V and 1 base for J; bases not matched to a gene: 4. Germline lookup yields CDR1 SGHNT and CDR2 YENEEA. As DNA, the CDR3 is TGTGCCAGCAGCCAAGGGACTAGCGGGATCCAAGAGACCCAGTACTTC. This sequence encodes CASSQGTSGIQETQYF.

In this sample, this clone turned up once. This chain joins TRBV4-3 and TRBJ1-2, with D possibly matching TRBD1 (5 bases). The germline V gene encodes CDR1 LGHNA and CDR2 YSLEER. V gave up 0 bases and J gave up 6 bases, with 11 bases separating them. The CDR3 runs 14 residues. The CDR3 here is CASSQDWVGDGYTF. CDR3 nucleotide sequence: TGCGCCAGCAGCCAAGATTGGGTAGGGGATGGCTACACCTTC.

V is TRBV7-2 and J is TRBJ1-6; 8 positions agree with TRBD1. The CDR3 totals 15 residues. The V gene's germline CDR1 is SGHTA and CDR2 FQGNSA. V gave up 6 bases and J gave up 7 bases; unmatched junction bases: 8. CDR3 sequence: CASRGQALRNSPLHF. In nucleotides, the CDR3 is TGTGCCAGCAGGGGACAGGCCTTGAGGAATTCACCCCTCCACTTT.

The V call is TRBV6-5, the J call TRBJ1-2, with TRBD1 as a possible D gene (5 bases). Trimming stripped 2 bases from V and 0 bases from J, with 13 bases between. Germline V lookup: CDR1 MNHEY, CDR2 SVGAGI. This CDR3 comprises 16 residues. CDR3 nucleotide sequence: TGTGCCAGCAGTTACGACTGGCAGGGATCTAACTATGGCTACACCTTC. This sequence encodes CASSYDWQGSNYGYTF.

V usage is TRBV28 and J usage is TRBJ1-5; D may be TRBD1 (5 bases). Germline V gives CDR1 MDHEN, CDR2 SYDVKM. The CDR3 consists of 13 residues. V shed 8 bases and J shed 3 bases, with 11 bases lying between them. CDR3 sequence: CASGQGINQPQHF. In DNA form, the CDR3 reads TGTGCCAGCGGCCAGGGTATCAATCAGCCCCAGCATTTT.

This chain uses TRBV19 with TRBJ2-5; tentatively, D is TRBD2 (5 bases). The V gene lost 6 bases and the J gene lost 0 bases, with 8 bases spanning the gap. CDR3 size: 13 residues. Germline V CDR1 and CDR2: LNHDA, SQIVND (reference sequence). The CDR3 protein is CASRTGNQETQYF. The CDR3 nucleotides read TGTGCCAGTAGGACCGGGAACCAAGAGACCCAGTACTTC.

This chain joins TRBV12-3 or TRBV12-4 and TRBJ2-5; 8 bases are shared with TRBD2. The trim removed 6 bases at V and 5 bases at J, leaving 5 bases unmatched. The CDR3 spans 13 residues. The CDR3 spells CASSSSGSETQYF. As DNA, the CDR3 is TGTGCCAGCAGCTCGAGCGGGAGTGAGACCCAGTACTTC.

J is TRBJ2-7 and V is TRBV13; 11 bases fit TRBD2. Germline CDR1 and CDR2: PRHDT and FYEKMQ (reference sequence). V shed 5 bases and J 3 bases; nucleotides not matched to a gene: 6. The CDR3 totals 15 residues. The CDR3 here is CASSVRLAGNYEQYF. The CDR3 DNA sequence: TGTGCCAGCAGCGTCCGACTAGCGGGGAACTACGAGCAGTACTTC.

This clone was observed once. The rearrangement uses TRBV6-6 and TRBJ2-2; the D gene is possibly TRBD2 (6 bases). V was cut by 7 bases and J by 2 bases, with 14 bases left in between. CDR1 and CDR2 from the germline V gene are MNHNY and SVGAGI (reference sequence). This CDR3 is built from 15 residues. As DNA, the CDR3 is TGTGCCAGCACCGGACTAAGGGTTAACACCGGGGAGCTGTTTTTT. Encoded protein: CASTGLRVNTGELFF.

The CDR3 reads CASSYRSGQGVRDTQYF. The CDR3 DNA follows: TGTGCCAGCAGTTACCGGTCGGGACAGGGGGTTAGAGATACGCAGTATTTT. The chain employs TRBV6-2 or TRBV6-3 and TRBJ2-3, with TRBD1 matching 11 bases. The CDR3 runs 17 residues. Trimming at V came to 2 bases and at J to 5 bases, leaving 9 bases not matched to a gene. Germline-derived CDR1 and CDR2 are MNHEY and SVGEGT.

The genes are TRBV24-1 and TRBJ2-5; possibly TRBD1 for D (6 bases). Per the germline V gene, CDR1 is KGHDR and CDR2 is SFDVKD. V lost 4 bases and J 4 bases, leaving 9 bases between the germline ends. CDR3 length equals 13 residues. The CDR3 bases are TGTGCCACCAGTGAAACAGGGAGAGAGACCCAGTACTTC. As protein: CATSETGRETQYF.

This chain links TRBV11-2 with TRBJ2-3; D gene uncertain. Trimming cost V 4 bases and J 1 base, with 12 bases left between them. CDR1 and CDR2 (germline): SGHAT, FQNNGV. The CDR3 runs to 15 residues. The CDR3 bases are TGTGCCAGCAGCTGGCGCCCTGAGGGCACAGATACGCAGTATTTT. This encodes CASSWRPEGTDTQYF.

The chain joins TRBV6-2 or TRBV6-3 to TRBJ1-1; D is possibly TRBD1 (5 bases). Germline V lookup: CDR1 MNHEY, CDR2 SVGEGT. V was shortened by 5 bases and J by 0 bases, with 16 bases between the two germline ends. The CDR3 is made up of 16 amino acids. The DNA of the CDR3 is TGTGCCAGCAGTCATGTCCGACAGTTTATGAACACTGAAGCTTTCTTT. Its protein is CASSHVRQFMNTEAFF.

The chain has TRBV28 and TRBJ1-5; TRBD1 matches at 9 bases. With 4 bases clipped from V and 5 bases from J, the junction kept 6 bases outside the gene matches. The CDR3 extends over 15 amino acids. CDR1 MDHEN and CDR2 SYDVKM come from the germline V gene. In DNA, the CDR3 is TGTGCCAGCAGTTCCCCGACAGGGGGGTATCAGCCCCAGCATTTT. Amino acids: CASSSPTGGYQPQHF. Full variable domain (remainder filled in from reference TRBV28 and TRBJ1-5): DVKVTQSSRYLVKRTGEKVFLECVQDMDHENMFWYRQDPGLGLRLIYFSYDVKMKEKGDIPEGYSVSREKKERFSLILESASTNQTSMYLCASSSPTGGYQPQHFGDGTRLSIL.

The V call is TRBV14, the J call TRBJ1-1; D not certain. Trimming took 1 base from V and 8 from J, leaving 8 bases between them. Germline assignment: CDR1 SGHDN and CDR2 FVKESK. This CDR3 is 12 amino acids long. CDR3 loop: CASSQVGIEAFF. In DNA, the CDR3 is TGTGCCAGCAGCCAAGTCGGGATCGAAGCTTTCTTT.

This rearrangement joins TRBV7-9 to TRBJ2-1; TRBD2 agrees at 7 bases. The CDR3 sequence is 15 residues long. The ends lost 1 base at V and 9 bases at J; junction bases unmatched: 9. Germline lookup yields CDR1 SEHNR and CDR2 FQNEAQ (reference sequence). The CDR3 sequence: CASSLGGLAVGEQFF. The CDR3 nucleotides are TGTGCCAGCAGCTTAGGAGGGCTAGCGGTGGGTGAGCAGTTCTTC. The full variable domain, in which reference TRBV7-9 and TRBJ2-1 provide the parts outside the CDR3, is DTGVSQNPRHKITKRGQNVTFRCDPISEHNRLYWYRQTLGQGPEFLTYFQNEAQLEKSRLLSDRFSAERPKGSFSTLEIQRTEQGDSAMYLCASSLGGLAVGEQFFGPGTRLTVL.

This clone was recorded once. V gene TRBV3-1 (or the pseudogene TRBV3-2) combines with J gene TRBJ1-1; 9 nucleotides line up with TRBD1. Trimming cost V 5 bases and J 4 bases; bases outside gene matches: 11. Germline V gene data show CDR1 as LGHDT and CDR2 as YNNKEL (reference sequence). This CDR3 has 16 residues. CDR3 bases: TGTGCCAGCAGCGATCCGACAGGGGGTTTTGTCACTGAAGCTTTCTTT. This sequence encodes CASSDPTGGFVTEAFF.

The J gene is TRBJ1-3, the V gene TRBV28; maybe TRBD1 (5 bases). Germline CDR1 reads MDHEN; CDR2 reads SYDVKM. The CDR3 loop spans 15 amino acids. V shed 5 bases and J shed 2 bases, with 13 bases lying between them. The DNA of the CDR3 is TGTGCCAGCAGTCGCCGGGGGGTCGCTGGAAACACCATATATTTT. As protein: CASSRRGVAGNTIYF. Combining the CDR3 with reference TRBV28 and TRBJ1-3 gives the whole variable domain DVKVTQSSRYLVKRTGEKVFLECVQDMDHENMFWYRQDPGLGLRLIYFSYDVKMKEKGDIPEGYSVSREKKERFSLILESASTNQTSMYLCASSRRGVAGNTIYFGEGSWLTVV.

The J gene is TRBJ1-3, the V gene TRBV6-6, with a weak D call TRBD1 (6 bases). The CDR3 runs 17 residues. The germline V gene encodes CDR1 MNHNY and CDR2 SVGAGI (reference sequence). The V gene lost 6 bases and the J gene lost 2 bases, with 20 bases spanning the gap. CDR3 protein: CASRRNVLQGTGNTIYF. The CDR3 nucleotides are TGTGCCAGCAGACGAAACGTACTACAGGGTACTGGAAACACCATATATTTT.

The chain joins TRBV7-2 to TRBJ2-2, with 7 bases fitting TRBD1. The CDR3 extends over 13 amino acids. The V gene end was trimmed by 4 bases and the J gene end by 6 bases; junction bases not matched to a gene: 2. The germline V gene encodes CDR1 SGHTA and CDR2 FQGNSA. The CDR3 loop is CASSSGGSGELFF. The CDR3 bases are TGTGCCAGCAGCTCAGGGGGATCCGGGGAGCTGTTTTTT.

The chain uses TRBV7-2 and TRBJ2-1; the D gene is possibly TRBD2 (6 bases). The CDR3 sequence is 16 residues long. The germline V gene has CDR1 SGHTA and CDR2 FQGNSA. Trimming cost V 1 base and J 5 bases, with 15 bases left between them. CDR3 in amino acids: CASSLVGTPGHNEQFF. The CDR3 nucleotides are TGTGCCAGCAGCTTAGTAGGGACTCCGGGCCACAATGAGCAGTTCTTC.

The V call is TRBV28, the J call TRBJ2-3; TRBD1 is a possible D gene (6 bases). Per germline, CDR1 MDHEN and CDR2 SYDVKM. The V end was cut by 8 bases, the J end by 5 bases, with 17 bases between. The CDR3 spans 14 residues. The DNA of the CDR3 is TGTGCCAGCTCTTCGTCAGGGGTGAGAGATACGCAGTATTTT. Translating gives CASSSSGVRDTQYF.

The CDR3 region has the DNA TGTGCCAGCAGTAATGGGGGACATGGACGTTCGGAGACCCAGTACTTC. Its translation: CASSNGGHGRSETQYF. The chain couples TRBV27 to TRBJ2-5, with TRBD1 as a possible D gene (6 bases). Germline V CDR1 and CDR2: MNHEY, SMNVEV (reference sequence). This CDR3 region has 16 residues. Trimming left V 5 bases short and J 5 bases short, with 21 bases between.

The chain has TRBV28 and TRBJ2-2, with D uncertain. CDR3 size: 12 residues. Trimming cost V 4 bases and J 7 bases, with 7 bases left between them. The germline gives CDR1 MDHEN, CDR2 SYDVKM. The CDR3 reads CASSSSLGELFF. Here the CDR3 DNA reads TGTGCCAGCAGTTCTTCTCTCGGGGAGCTGTTTTTT.

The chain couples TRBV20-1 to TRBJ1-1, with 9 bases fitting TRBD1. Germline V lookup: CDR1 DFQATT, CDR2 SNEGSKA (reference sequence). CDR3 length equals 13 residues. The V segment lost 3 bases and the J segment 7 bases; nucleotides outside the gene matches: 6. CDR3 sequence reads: CSASYPGQGEAFF. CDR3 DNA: TGCAGTGCTAGTTACCCGGGACAGGGTGAAGCTTTCTTT.

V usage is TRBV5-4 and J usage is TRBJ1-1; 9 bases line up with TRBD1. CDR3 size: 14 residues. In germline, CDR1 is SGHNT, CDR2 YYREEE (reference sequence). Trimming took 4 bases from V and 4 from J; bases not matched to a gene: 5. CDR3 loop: CASSLGQGSTEAFF. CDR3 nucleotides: TGTGCCAGCAGCCTAGGACAGGGGAGCACTGAAGCTTTCTTT.

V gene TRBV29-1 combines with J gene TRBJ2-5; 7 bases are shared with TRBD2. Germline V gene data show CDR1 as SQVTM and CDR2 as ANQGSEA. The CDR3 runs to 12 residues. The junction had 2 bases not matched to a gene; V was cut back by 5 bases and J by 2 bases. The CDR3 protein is CSVREGQETQYF. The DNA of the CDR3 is TGCAGCGTTAGGGAGGGACAAGAGACCCAGTACTTC.